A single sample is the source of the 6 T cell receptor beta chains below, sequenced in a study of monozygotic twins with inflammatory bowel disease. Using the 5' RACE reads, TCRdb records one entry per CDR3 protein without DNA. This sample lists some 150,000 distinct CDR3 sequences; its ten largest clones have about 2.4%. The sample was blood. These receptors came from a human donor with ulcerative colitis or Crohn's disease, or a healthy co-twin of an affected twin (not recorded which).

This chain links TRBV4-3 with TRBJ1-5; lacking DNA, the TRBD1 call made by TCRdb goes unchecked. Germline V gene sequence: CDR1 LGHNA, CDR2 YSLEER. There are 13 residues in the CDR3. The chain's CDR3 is CASSQDRGQPQHF.

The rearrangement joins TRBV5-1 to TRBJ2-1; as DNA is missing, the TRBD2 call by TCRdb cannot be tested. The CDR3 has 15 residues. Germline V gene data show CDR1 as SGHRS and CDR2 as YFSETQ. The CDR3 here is CASSVGTSGRNEQFF.

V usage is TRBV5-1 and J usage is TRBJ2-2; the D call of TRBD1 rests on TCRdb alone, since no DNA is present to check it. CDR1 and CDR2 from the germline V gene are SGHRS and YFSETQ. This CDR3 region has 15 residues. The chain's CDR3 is CASSLTGEDTGELFF.

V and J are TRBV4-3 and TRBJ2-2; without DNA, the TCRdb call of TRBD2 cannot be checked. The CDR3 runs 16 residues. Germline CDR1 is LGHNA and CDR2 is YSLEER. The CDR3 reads CASSQDGTLNTGELFF.

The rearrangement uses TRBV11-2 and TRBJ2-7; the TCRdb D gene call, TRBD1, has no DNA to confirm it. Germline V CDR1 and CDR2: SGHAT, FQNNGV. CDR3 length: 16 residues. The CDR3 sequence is CASSYPPGTGAYEQYF.

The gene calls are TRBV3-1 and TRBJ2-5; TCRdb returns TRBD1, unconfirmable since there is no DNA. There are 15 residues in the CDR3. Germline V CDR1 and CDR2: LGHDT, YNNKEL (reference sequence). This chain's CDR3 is CASSQGTQGQETQYF.